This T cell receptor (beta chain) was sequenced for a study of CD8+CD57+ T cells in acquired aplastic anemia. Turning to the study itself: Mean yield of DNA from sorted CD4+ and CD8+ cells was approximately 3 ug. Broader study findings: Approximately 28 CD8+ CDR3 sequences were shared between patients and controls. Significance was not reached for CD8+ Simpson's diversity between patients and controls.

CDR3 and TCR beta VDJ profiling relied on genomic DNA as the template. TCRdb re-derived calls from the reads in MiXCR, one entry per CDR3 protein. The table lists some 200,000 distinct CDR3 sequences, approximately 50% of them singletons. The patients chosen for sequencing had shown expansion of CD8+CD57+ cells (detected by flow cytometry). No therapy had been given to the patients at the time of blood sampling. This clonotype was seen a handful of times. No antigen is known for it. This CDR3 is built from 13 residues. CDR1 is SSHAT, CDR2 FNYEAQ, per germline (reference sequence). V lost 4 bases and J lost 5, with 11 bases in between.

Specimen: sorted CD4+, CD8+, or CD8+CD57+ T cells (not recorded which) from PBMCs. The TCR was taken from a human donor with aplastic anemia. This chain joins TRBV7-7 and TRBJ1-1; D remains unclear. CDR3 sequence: CASSSETGTEAFF. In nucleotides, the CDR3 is TGTGCCAGCAGCTCGGAGACTGGGACTGAAGCTTTCTTT.